These T cell receptor beta chains were read from a single sample in a study of shared clonotypes between healthy human individuals. Sequencing used immunoSEQ multiplex PCR; TCRdb keeps in-frame clones, though not all of them. The repertoire has approximately 2.5 million clones, about 92% of them found once; the top ten carry around 0.14%. Sequenced: naive CD4+ T cells sorted from blood. Every receptor here comes from a young man in good health. Each CDR3 is given with its conserved first and last residue. Each record gives: J gene, V gene, clone size, D gene, CDR3 DNA, CDR3 protein. A D gene is named only where the DNA matches it firmly. Expanded clones get a size class; other rows say once, few or many, or leave the size out.

J: TRBJ2-1; V: TRBV27; size: .; D: .; DNA: TGTGCCAGCAGTACCCCCCCTTACAATGAGCAGTTCTTC; CDR3: CASSTPPYNEQFF
J: TRBJ1-1; V: TRBV6-5; size: .; D: TRBD1; DNA: TGTGCCAGCAGTTACGACTACAGGGGCGGGAACACTGAAGCTTTCTTT; CDR3: CASSYDYRGGNTEAFF
J: TRBJ2-5; V: TRBV5-4; size: .; D: TRBD2; DNA: TGTGCCAGCAGCTTGGAGGTAGCGGGGGGCCAAGAGACCCAGTACTTC; CDR3: CASSLEVAGGQETQYF
J: TRBJ2-1; V: TRBV27; size: .; D: TRBD2; DNA: TGTGCCAGCAGCTCCACAAGATTGACTAGCGGATCCTACAATGAGCAGTTCTTC; CDR3: CASSSTRLTSGSYNEQFF
J: TRBJ2-3; V: TRBV30; size: .; D: .; DNA: TGTGCCTGGAGTGTCGGATTCACAGATACGCAGTATTTT; CDR3: CAWSVGFTDTQYF
J: TRBJ1-4; V: TRBV28; size: .; D: .; DNA: TGTGCCAGCAGTTTATTTGAAGGGCCGGCATTAACTAATGAAAAACTGTTTTTT; CDR3: CASSLFEGPALTNEKLFF
J: TRBJ2-3; V: TRBV10-1; size: .; D: .; DNA: TGCGCCAGCAGTGGCCGGTCCCCAGATACGCAGTATTTT; CDR3: CASSGRSPDTQYF
J: TRBJ2-3; V: TRBV7-3; size: .; D: TRBD1; DNA: TGTGCCAGCAGCTTAACTTCCAAGACAGGGCCAGGCACAGATACGCAGTATTTT; CDR3: CASSLTSKTGPGTDTQYF
J: TRBJ1-1; V: TRBV18; size: .; D: .; DNA: TGTGCCAGCTCAGGTCTAGCGAACACTGAAGCTTTCTTT; CDR3: CASSGLANTEAFF
J: TRBJ2-3; V: TRBV4-1; size: once; D: .; DNA: TGCGCCAGCAGCCAGGCCCCTTCCGCTGGCACAGATACGCAGTATTTT; CDR3: CASSQAPSAGTDTQYF
J: TRBJ2-1; V: TRBV13; size: .; D: .; DNA: TGTGCCAGCAGCTTCGGGACTCCGGGGGAGCAGTTCTTC; CDR3: CASSFGTPGEQFF
J: TRBJ2-2; V: TRBV4-3; size: .; D: TRBD1; DNA: TGCGCCAGCAGCCAGCAGGGGGCCACCGGGGAGCTGTTTTTT; CDR3: CASSQQGATGELFF
J: TRBJ2-3; V: TRBV6-5; size: .; D: .; DNA: TGTGCCAGCAGTTCCTTGGGCGGGCCCGCCGATACGCAGTATTTT; CDR3: CASSSLGGPADTQYF
J: TRBJ1-5; V: TRBV15; size: .; D: TRBD1; DNA: TGTGCCACCAGCAGGAGGACAGGGGCTGGGAATCAGCCCCAGCATTTT; CDR3: CATSRRTGAGNQPQHF
J: TRBJ1-4; V: TRBV6-1; size: .; D: .; DNA: TGTGCCAGCAGTGAAGCCGGGCAGGGGAGAGAAAAACTGTTTTTT; CDR3: CASSEAGQGREKLFF
J: TRBJ2-1; V: TRBV5-1; size: once; D: TRBD1; DNA: TGCGCCAGCAGCATACCAGGGGGCACAAGGCACAATGAGCAGTTCTTC; CDR3: CASSIPGGTRHNEQFF
J: TRBJ2-5; V: TRBV11-2; size: once; D: TRBD2; DNA: TGTGCCAGCAGCCCCGGACTAGCGGGAACGCTTGACGGACTGGAGACCCAGTACTTC; CDR3: CASSPGLAGTLDGLETQYF
J: TRBJ1-2; V: TRBV5-5; size: .; D: TRBD1; DNA: TGTGCCAGCAGCTTAGGATTGGGGACAGGGGATTACGGCTACACCTTC; CDR3: CASSLGLGTGDYGYTF
J: TRBJ1-2; V: TRBV4-1; size: once; D: TRBD1; DNA: TGCGCCAGCAGCCATCCGGACAGGGCTAACTATGGCTACACCTTC; CDR3: CASSHPDRANYGYTF
J: TRBJ1-4; V: TRBV7-2; size: .; D: .; DNA: TGTGCCAGCAGCTTAGTCGGGCAGGGGCGATCCCCTAATGAAAAACTGTTTTTT; CDR3: CASSLVGQGRSPNEKLFF
J: TRBJ1-4; V: TRBV7-2; size: .; D: TRBD1; DNA: TGTGCCAGCAGCTTGACAGGGGGCCAAGAAAAACTGTTTTTT; CDR3: CASSLTGGQEKLFF
J: TRBJ2-6; V: TRBV18; size: .; D: TRBD1; DNA: TGTGCCAGCTCTCTATGGCAGGGGGCCTTCTCTGGGGCCAACGTCCTGACTTTC; CDR3: CASSLWQGAFSGANVLTF
J: TRBJ2-7; V: TRBV7-2; size: .; D: TRBD2; DNA: TGTGCCAGCAGCCCACTGACTAGCGGGACCTACGAGCAGTACTTC; CDR3: CASSPLTSGTYEQYF
J: TRBJ2-7; V: TRBV15; size: .; D: TRBD2; DNA: TGTGCCACCAGCAGAGGGGGGACTACGACCTACGAGCAGTACTTC; CDR3: CATSRGGTTTYEQYF
J: TRBJ1-4; V: TRBV11-3; size: .; D: TRBD1; DNA: TGTGCCAGCAGCTTTGGACAGGGTTTGTTTTTT; CDR3: CASSFGQGLFF
J: TRBJ2-1; V: TRBV7-9; size: .; D: TRBD2; DNA: TGTGCCAGCAGCTTAGGGACTAGCGGTATAGAGCAGTTCTTC; CDR3: CASSLGTSGIEQFF
J: TRBJ1-6; V: TRBV5-1; size: once; D: .; DNA: TGCGCCAGCAGCTTGGCGGCGGGGGCGACCTATAATTCACCCCTCCACTTT; CDR3: CASSLAAGATYNSPLHF
J: TRBJ2-5; V: TRBV25-1; size: .; D: TRBD1; DNA: TGTGCCAGCAGTGAATCCTGGACAGGGGGCAGGGCCCAGTACTTC; CDR3: CASSESWTGGRAQYF
J: TRBJ2-1; V: TRBV9; size: .; D: .; DNA: TGTGCCAGCAGCGGCCAGGGATTAATGGGTAACAATGAGCAGTTCTTC; CDR3: CASSGQGLMGNNEQFF
J: TRBJ2-1; V: TRBV4-3; size: .; D: TRBD2; DNA: TGCGCCAGCAGCCAAGGCTCTAGCGGGACCTACAATGAGCAGTTCTTC; CDR3: CASSQGSSGTYNEQFF
J: TRBJ2-7; V: TRBV11-3; size: .; D: .; DNA: TGTGCCAGCAGCTTAGGATCGGGGGGCCCCTACGAGCAGTACTTC; CDR3: CASSLGSGGPYEQYF
J: TRBJ1-3; V: TRBV30; size: .; D: .; DNA: TGTGCCTCCTCTTGGCTGGGAAACACCATATATTTT; CDR3: CASSWLGNTIYF
J: TRBJ1-3; V: TRBV5-1; size: .; D: .; DNA: TGCGCCAGCAGCTCAGGGACCGGAAACACCATATATTTT; CDR3: CASSSGTGNTIYF
J: TRBJ1-2; V: TRBV30; size: .; D: .; DNA: TGTGCCTCCATCCAAGGCTATGGCTACACCTTC; CDR3: CASIQGYGYTF
J: TRBJ1-1; V: TRBV7-9; size: .; D: .; DNA: TGTGCCAGCAGCTCCCAGGGAAGGAACACTGAAGCTTTCTTT; CDR3: CASSSQGRNTEAFF
J: TRBJ1-1; V: TRBV27; size: .; D: .; DNA: TGTGCCAGCAGTATGTCGGGGGGGCCGAACACTGAAGCTTTCTTT; CDR3: CASSMSGGPNTEAFF
J: TRBJ1-6; V: TRBV9; size: few; D: .; DNA: TGTGCCAGCAGCCCTCAAGGGACCAATAATTCACCCCTCCACTTT; CDR3: CASSPQGTNNSPLHF
J: TRBJ2-2; V: TRBV9; size: .; D: TRBD1; DNA: TGTGCCAGCAGCCCCCGGGGTAGGGGGCGCACCACCGGGGAGCTGTTTTTT; CDR3: CASSPRGRGRTTGELFF
J: TRBJ2-5; V: TRBV6-5; size: .; D: .; DNA: TGTGCCAGCAGCCCCCGAACAGGGCAAGAGACCCAGTACTTC; CDR3: CASSPRTGQETQYF
J: TRBJ2-7; V: TRBV7-9; size: .; D: .; DNA: TGTGCCAGCAGGGGGACCACGTACGAGCAGTACTTC; CDR3: CASRGTTYEQYF
J: TRBJ1-5; V: TRBV6-6; size: .; D: .; DNA: TGTGCCAGCAGTCACGAGGGGAGCAATCAGCCCCAGCATTTT; CDR3: CASSHEGSNQPQHF
J: TRBJ1-6; V: TRBV9; size: .; D: TRBD1; DNA: TGTGCCAGCAGCGTAGGGCTACAGGGGGCTGGATCACCCCTCCACTTT; CDR3: CASSVGLQGAGSPLHF
J: TRBJ1-1; V: TRBV29-1; size: .; D: .; DNA: TGCAGCGTTCAGGGGAACACTGAAGCTTTCTTT; CDR3: CSVQGNTEAFF
J: TRBJ2-5; V: TRBV5-1; size: .; D: TRBD2; DNA: TGCGCCAGCAGCCCCCTGGGGGGGGGCCAAGAGACCCAGTACTTC; CDR3: CASSPLGGGQETQYF
J: TRBJ1-1; V: TRBV6-6; size: .; D: .; DNA: TGTGCCAGCAGGAGCCCGGGTAGCACTGAAGCTTTCTTT; CDR3: CASRSPGSTEAFF
J: TRBJ1-2; V: TRBV25-1; size: .; D: .; DNA: TGTGCCAGCAGTGAATATACCCAGGGAGGGTATGGCTACACCTTC; CDR3: CASSEYTQGGYGYTF
J: TRBJ1-4; V: TRBV7-9; size: .; D: TRBD1; DNA: TGTGCCAGCAGCACGGGACAGGGAGGGGAAAAACTGTTTTTT; CDR3: CASSTGQGGEKLFF